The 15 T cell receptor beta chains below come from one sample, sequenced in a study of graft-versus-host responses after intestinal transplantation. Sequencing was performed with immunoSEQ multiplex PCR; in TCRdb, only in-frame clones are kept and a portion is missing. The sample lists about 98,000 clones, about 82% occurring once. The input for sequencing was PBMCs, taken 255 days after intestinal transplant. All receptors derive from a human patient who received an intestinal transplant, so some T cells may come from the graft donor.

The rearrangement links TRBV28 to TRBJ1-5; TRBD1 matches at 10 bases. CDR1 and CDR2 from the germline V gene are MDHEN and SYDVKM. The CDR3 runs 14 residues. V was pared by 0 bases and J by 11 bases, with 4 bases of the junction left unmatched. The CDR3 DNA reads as TGTGCCAGCAGTTTATGGACAGGGGGCATGGCCCAGCATTTT. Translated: CASSLWTGGMAQHF.

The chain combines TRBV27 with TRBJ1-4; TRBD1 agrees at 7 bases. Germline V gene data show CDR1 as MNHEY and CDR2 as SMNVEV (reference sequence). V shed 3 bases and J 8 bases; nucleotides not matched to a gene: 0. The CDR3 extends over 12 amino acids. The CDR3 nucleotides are TGTGCCAGCAGTTTGACAGGGGAAAAACTGTTTTTT. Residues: CASSLTGEKLFF.

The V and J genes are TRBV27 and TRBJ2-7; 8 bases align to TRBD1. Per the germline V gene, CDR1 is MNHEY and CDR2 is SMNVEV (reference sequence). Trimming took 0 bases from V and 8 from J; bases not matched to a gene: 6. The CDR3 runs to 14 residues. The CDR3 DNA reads TGTGCCAGCAGTTTATCGTACAGGGGGGTCCAGCAGTACTTC. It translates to CASSLSYRGVQQYF.

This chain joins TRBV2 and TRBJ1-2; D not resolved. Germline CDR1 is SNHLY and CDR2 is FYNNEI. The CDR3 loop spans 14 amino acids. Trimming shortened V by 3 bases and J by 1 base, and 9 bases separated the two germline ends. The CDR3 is CASSESSVNYGYTF. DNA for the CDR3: TGTGCCAGCAGTGAGTCGTCTGTTAACTATGGCTACACCTTC.

CDR3 sequence (DNA): TGTGCCAGCAGTGATGTGGGGTCCAATGAGCAGTTCTTC. Residues: CASSDVGSNEQFF. J is TRBJ2-1 and V is TRBV28; the D is unclear. Germline V lookup: CDR1 MDHEN, CDR2 SYDVKM. V lost 5 bases, J lost 6 bases, and 11 bases lay in between. This CDR3 has 13 amino acids.

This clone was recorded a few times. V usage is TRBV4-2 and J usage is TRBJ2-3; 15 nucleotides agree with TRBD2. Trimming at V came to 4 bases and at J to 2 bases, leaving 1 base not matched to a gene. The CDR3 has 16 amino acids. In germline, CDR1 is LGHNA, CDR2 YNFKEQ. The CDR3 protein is CASSRTSGGATDTQYF. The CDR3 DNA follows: TGTGCCAGCAGCCGGACTAGCGGGGGGGCCACAGATACGCAGTATTTT.

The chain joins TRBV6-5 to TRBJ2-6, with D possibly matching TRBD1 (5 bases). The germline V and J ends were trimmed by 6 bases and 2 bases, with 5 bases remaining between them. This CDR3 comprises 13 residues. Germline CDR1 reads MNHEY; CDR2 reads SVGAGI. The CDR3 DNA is TGTGCCAGCAGGACAGCTGGGGCCAACGTCCTGACTTTC. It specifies CASRTAGANVLTF.

This CDR3 reads CASRVNEKLFF. Here the CDR3 DNA reads TGTGCCAGCAGGGTTAATGAAAAACTGTTTTTT. This chain links TRBV2 with TRBJ1-4; D is unresolved. Germline values: CDR1 SNHLY, CDR2 FYNNEI. With 6 bases removed from V and 4 bases from J, the gap between germline ends came to 3 bases. CDR3 size: 11 residues.

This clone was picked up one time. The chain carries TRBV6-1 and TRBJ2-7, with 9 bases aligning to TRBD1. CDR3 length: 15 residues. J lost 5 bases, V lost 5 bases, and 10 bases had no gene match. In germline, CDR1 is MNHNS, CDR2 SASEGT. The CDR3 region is CASSTYTGGTDEQYF. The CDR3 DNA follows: TGTGCCAGCAGTACATATACAGGGGGCACCGACGAGCAGTACTTC.

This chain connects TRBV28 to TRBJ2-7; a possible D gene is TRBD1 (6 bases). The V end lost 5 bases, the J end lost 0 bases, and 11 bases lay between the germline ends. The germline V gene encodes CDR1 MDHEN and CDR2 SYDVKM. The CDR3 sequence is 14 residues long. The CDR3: CASSPRDNSYEQYF. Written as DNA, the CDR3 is TGTGCCAGCAGTCCCCGGGACAACTCCTACGAGCAGTACTTC.

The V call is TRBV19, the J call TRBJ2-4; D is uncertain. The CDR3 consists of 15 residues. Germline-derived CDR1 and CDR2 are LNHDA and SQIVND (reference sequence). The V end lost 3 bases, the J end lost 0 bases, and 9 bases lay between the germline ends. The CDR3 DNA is TGTGCCAGTAGTATCCTCCACATAGCCAAAAACATTCAGTACTTC. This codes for CASSILHIAKNIQYF.

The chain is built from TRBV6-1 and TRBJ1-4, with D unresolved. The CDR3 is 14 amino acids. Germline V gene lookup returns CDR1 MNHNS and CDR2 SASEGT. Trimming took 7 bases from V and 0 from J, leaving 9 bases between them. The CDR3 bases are TGTGCCAGCATTTCGACTTCAACTAATGAAAAACTGTTTTTT. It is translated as CASISTSTNEKLFF.

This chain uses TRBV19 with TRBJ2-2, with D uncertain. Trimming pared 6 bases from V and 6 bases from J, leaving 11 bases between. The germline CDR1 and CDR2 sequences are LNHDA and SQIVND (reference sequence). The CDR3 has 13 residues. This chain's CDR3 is CASSYLGPGELFF. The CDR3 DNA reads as TGTGCCAGTAGCTACCTTGGGCCCGGGGAGCTGTTTTTT.

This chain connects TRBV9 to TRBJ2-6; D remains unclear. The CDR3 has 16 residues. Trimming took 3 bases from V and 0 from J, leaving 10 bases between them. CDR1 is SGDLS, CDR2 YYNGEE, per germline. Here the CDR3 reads CASSGLADSGANVLTF. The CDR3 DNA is TGTGCCAGCAGCGGGTTGGCGGACTCTGGGGCCAACGTCCTGACTTTC.

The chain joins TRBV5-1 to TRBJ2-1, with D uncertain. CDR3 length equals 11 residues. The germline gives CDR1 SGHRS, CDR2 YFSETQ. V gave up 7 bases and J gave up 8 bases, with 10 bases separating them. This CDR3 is CASLGRDEQFF. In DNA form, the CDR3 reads TGCGCCAGCCTTGGGCGCGATGAGCAGTTCTTC.